The 6 T cell receptor beta chains in this list originate from one sample, sequenced in a study of vaccination and CD4 T cells after COVID-19. Sequenced with the Oncomine TCR Beta short-read assay was DNA taken from cultured CD4+ T cells. TCRdb reprocessed the PCR reads with MiXCR, giving one entry per CDR3 protein. The sample lists about 5,600 distinct CDR3 sequences, about 45% occurring once. The treatment denotes: roughly 11-day PBMC culture with coronavirus spike peptide pools or control peptides (ViraFEST assay). Pre-COVID-19 pandemic sampling (2011-2018) yielded the unexposed donor's CD4+ T cells. Which antigens these TCRs recognize remains unknown. Sequenced input: CD4+ T cells from blood, cultured in vitro. These TCRs come from a human donor in good health.

Only a few counts were recorded for this clonotype. V is TRBV6-4 and J is TRBJ2-1, with 7 bases lining up with TRBD1. This CDR3 is built from 15 residues. V lost 3 bases and J lost 3; bases outside the gene matches: 5. Germline V lookup: CDR1 MRHNA, CDR2 SNTAGT. The CDR3 region has the DNA TGTGCCAGCAGTGAGCAGCCAGGGGGCTACAATGAGCAGTTCTTC. It yields the protein CASSEQPGGYNEQFF.

For the CDR3, the DNA is TGTGCCAGCAGCCACGACAGGGCTGAAGCTTTCTTT. Its translation is CASSHDRAEAFF. The rearrangement joins TRBV5-4 to TRBJ1-1; 7 bases are shared with TRBD1. The CDR3 loop spans 12 amino acids. Germline loops: CDR1 SGHNT, CDR2 YYREEE (reference sequence). V was clipped by 4 bases and J by 6 bases; unmatched bases: 3. Looking up the rest from reference TRBV5-4 and TRBJ1-1 gives the full variable domain: ETGVTQSPTHLIKTRGQQVTLRCSSQSGHNTVSWYQQALGQGPQFIFQYYREEENGRGNFPPRFSGLQFPNYSSELNVNALELDDSALYLCASSHDRAEAFFGQGTRLTVV.

V is TRBV6-1 and J is TRBJ2-5; D ambiguous. The V gene's germline CDR1 is MNHNS and CDR2 SASEGT. The CDR3 has 13 residues. V shed 6 bases and J shed 5 bases, with 13 bases lying between them. The CDR3: CASSPRSRETQYF. CDR3 DNA sequence: TGTGCCAGCAGCCCTAGGTCGAGGGAGACCCAGTACTTC.

V usage is TRBV2 and J usage is TRBJ1-2; 7 positions agree with TRBD1. Germline-derived CDR1 and CDR2 are SNHLY and FYNNEI. Trimming removed 9 bases from V and 1 base from J; junction bases left unmatched: 2. The CDR3 runs 12 residues. CDR3 DNA: TGTGCCAGGGGACAGAATAACTATGGCTACACCTTC. Its protein product is CARGQNNYGYTF.

This clonotype appeared a few times. The rearrangement links TRBV7-9 to TRBJ1-1; D is ambiguous. Per the germline V gene, CDR1 is SEHNR and CDR2 is FQNEAQ (reference sequence). V was clipped by 6 bases and J by 3 bases, with 14 bases between them. This CDR3 has 14 amino acids. CDR3 in DNA: TGTGCCAGCAGACCCAGCGGGGAATACACTGAAGCTTTCTTT. It is translated as CASRPSGEYTEAFF.

This clonotype appeared a few times. The V and J genes are TRBV7-9 and TRBJ1-1; 9 nucleotides align to TRBD1. This CDR3 is 13 amino acids long. Per germline, CDR1 SEHNR and CDR2 FQNEAQ (reference sequence). V gave up 4 bases and J gave up 7 bases; unmatched junction bases: 4. CDR3: CASSWEDRGEAFF. The CDR3 nucleotides read TGTGCCAGCAGCTGGGAGGACAGGGGTGAAGCTTTCTTT.